The rows below give T cell receptor beta chains drawn from one sample of a study of cytomegalovirus exposure and HLA in healthy donors. Assay: immunoSEQ multiplex PCR; the TCRdb copy retains only in-frame clones and omits some. Of 150,000 to 180,000 clones detected, less than 90% appear once; the ten largest clones hold approximately 20%. Sequencing used PBMCs. The receptors here all came from a man in his late teens or twenties in good health and CMV-seropositive. Both conserved end residues are part of each CDR3. D genes are given only for firm matches. Size is omitted from some rows. Given values are once, few, many or a class for expanded clones.

DNA: TGCGCCAGCAGCCGCACCGGGACTGAAGCTTTCTTT
CDR3: CASSRTGTEAFF
D: -
J: TRBJ1-1
length: 12
size: -
V: TRBV5-1

DNA: TGTGCCAGCAGGGTCGGACAGGGGCCCACCGGGGAGCTGTTTTTT
CDR3: CASRVGQGPTGELFF
D: TRBD1
J: TRBJ2-2
length: 15
size: -
V: TRBV2

DNA: TGTGCCAGCAGACAGGGACCCAATCAGCCCCAGCATTTT
CDR3: CASRQGPNQPQHF
D: -
J: TRBJ1-5
length: 13
size: -
V: TRBV27

DNA: TGTGCCAGCAGTTTATCGGGGTTTCCTTACGAGCAGTACTTC
CDR3: CASSLSGFPYEQYF
D: -
J: TRBJ2-7
length: 14
size: -
V: TRBV28

DNA: TGCGCCAGCAGCCAGGCCTTCGGACAGGGACGACAAGAGACCCAGTACTTC
CDR3: CASSQAFGQGRQETQYF
D: TRBD1
J: TRBJ2-5
length: 17
size: -
V: TRBV4-3

DNA: TGTGCCAGCAGCCAAGGGGCCCTAGCGCTACTTAACACCGGGGAGCTGTTTTTT
CDR3: CASSQGALALLNTGELFF
D: -
J: TRBJ2-2
length: 18
size: -
V: TRBV2

DNA: TGTGCCAGCAGTTACGGGCAGGGGGGTTCACCCCTCCACTTT
CDR3: CASSYGQGGSPLHF
D: TRBD1
J: TRBJ1-6
length: 14
size: many
V: TRBV6-5

DNA: TGTGCCTGGAGTGTAGCTACAGGCAATCAGCCCCAGCATTTT
CDR3: CAWSVATGNQPQHF
D: -
J: TRBJ1-5
length: 14
size: -
V: TRBV30

DNA: TGTGCCAGCAGCTTAACCCGGACTAGCGGGAGAACCTACAATGAGCAGTTCTTC
CDR3: CASSLTRTSGRTYNEQFF
D: TRBD2
J: TRBJ2-1
length: 18
size: -
V: TRBV7-9

DNA: TGTGCCAGCAGCCCGTTAGCGGGCCGGGGCGACGAGCAGTACTTC
CDR3: CASSPLAGRGDEQYF
D: TRBD2
J: TRBJ2-7
length: 15
size: -
V: TRBV7-9

DNA: TGTGCCAGCAGTTTATCCTTTGGTGCCGGGATCGGGGAGCAGTACTTC
CDR3: CASSLSFGAGIGEQYF
D: -
J: TRBJ2-7
length: 16
size: -
V: TRBV27

DNA: TGCGCCAGCAGCTTGGTCTCTAGCGGAGCCTCCTACGAGCAGTACTTC
CDR3: CASSLVSSGASYEQYF
D: TRBD2
J: TRBJ2-7
length: 16
size: -
V: TRBV5-1

DNA: TGCGCCAGCAGCCGGCCCACTCGGGCGGGGCCCACCGGGGAGCTGTTTTTT
CDR3: CASSRPTRAGPTGELFF
D: -
J: TRBJ2-2
length: 17
size: -
V: TRBV5-1

DNA: TGCGCCAGCAGCCCCGGGACAGGGAGCCGTAGTGGTGAAAAACTGTTTTTT
CDR3: CASSPGTGSRSGEKLFF
D: TRBD1
J: TRBJ1-4
length: 17
size: -
V: TRBV5-1

DNA: TGTGCCTGGAGCTTCCTCTGGGGGGGTCTAGCGGTGGGAAACTACGAGCAGTACTTC
CDR3: CAWSFLWGGLAVGNYEQYF
D: TRBD2
J: TRBJ2-7
length: 19
size: -
V: TRBV30

DNA: TGTGCCAGCAGCGAAGGACAGGGCGGGAACACTGAAGCTTTCTTT
CDR3: CASSEGQGGNTEAFF
D: TRBD1
J: TRBJ1-1
length: 15
size: -
V: TRBV6-6

DNA: TGTGCCAGCAGACCGACAGGCACGAACACTGAAGCTTTCTTT
CDR3: CASRPTGTNTEAFF
D: -
J: TRBJ1-1
length: 14
size: -
V: TRBV25-1

DNA: TGTGCTAGTGGTTCGGTAGGGACAGGGCTGAACACTGAAGCTTTCTTT
CDR3: CASGSVGTGLNTEAFF
D: TRBD1
J: TRBJ1-1
length: 16
size: -
V: TRBV12-5

DNA: TGTGCCAGCAGTGAAGTAAATAGGAACACTGAAGCTTTCTTT
CDR3: CASSEVNRNTEAFF
D: -
J: TRBJ1-1
length: 14
size: -
V: TRBV6-1

DNA: TGCGCCAGCAGCTTGGGGCTAACTAATGAAAAACTGTTTTTT
CDR3: CASSLGLTNEKLFF
D: -
J: TRBJ1-4
length: 14
size: -
V: TRBV5-1

DNA: TGTGCCAGCAGCCTGGATGGACTAGCGGGGAGCCGTAGGTATTTT
CDR3: CASSLDGLAGSRRYF
D: TRBD2
J: TRBJ2-3
length: 15
size: -
V: TRBV13

DNA: TGTGCCAGCTCCCCGCGGACCGGGGAGCTGTTTTTT
CDR3: CASSPRTGELFF
D: -
J: TRBJ2-2
length: 12
size: -
V: TRBV28

DNA: TGTGCCAGTAGTAAGACTCTGGACAGGCGGGACGCCGGGGAGCTGTTTTTT
CDR3: CASSKTLDRRDAGELFF
D: -
J: TRBJ2-2
length: 17
size: -
V: TRBV19

DNA: TGTGCCAGCAGCCTGCAACTTTTAACCTACGAGCAGTACTTC
CDR3: CASSLQLLTYEQYF
D: -
J: TRBJ2-7
length: 14
size: -
V: TRBV7-2

DNA: TGTGCCAGTAGTATAGCGGGAGGGCCCTTTAGCACAGATACGCAGTATTTT
CDR3: CASSIAGGPFSTDTQYF
D: TRBD2
J: TRBJ2-3
length: 17
size: -
V: TRBV19

DNA: TGTGCCAGCAGCTTCAGCCCACTAGCGGGAGGTACGCAGTATTTT
CDR3: CASSFSPLAGGTQYF
D: TRBD2
J: TRBJ2-3
length: 15
size: -
V: TRBV13

DNA: TGTGCCTGGACTAAAGCAGACAGGTCCCTCACTGAAGCTTTCTTT
CDR3: CAWTKADRSLTEAFF
D: -
J: TRBJ1-1
length: 15
size: -
V: TRBV30

DNA: TGTGCCAGCAGCCCCCGAGAGACCTACAATGAGCAGTTCTTC
CDR3: CASSPRETYNEQFF
D: -
J: TRBJ2-1
length: 14
size: -
V: TRBV5-6

DNA: TGTGCCAGCAGCTTTGGGGGGGAGTGGACCTACGAGCAGTACTTC
CDR3: CASSFGGEWTYEQYF
D: TRBD2
J: TRBJ2-7
length: 15
size: -
V: TRBV11-2

DNA: TGTGCCAGCACACTACTAGCGGGAGGCCCCAATGAGCAGTTCTTC
CDR3: CASTLLAGGPNEQFF
D: TRBD2
J: TRBJ2-1
length: 15
size: -
V: TRBV6-1

DNA: TGTGCCAGCAGCTTACACGAGTCGAACACTGAAGCTTTCTTT
CDR3: CASSLHESNTEAFF
D: -
J: TRBJ1-1
length: 14
size: -
V: TRBV7-6

DNA: TGTGCCAGCAGTCCGACTAGCGGGACCACAGATACGCAGTATTTT
CDR3: CASSPTSGTTDTQYF
D: TRBD2
J: TRBJ2-3
length: 15
size: -
V: TRBV2

DNA: TGTGCCAGCAGATCGGGCGGGAACAATGAGCAGTTCTTC
CDR3: CASRSGGNNEQFF
D: -
J: TRBJ2-1
length: 13
size: -
V: TRBV27

DNA: TGTGCCAGCAGCCCCCACCACCAAGGGACAGGGAACACCGGGGAGCTGTTTTTT
CDR3: CASSPHHQGTGNTGELFF
D: TRBD1
J: TRBJ2-2
length: 18
size: -
V: TRBV11-2

DNA: TGTGCCAGCACCCTTTACCGGGACAGGAGCTATGGCTACACCTTC
CDR3: CASTLYRDRSYGYTF
D: TRBD1
J: TRBJ1-2
length: 15
size: -
V: TRBV7-2

DNA: TGTGCCAGTAGTCGGGACGGACACCGGGGGGTGTACAATCAGCCCCAGCATTTT
CDR3: CASSRDGHRGVYNQPQHF
D: -
J: TRBJ1-5
length: 18
size: once
V: TRBV19

DNA: TGCGCCAGCAGCCTGGGACAGGGGGCGACTGCTGGAAACACCATATATTTT
CDR3: CASSLGQGATAGNTIYF
D: TRBD1
J: TRBJ1-3
length: 17
size: -
V: TRBV5-1

DNA: TGTGCCAGCAGCTTAGAAGCAGTGGGGGGGCATCGAAACAATGAGCAGTTCTTC
CDR3: CASSLEAVGGHRNNEQFF
D: -
J: TRBJ2-1
length: 18
size: -
V: TRBV7-6

DNA: TGTGCCAGCAGCTCCGGACAGGGGGCGCGCACTGAAGCTTTCTTT
CDR3: CASSSGQGARTEAFF
D: TRBD1
J: TRBJ1-1
length: 15
size: -
V: TRBV5-4

DNA: TGCGCCAGCAGCCAAGGGGACGGGGGACCGGGAGAGACCCAGTACTTC
CDR3: CASSQGDGGPGETQYF
D: -
J: TRBJ2-5
length: 16
size: -
V: TRBV4-3

DNA: TGTGCCAGTAAAAACAGCAATGAGCAGTTCTTC
CDR3: CASKNSNEQFF
D: -
J: TRBJ2-1
length: 11
size: -
V: TRBV19

DNA: TGTGCCAGCAGCCCCCGACAGGGTGCCACCGGGGAGCTGTTTTTT
CDR3: CASSPRQGATGELFF
D: TRBD1
J: TRBJ2-2
length: 15
size: -
V: TRBV9

DNA: TGTGCCAGCAGCTTGGTCGGCAGGGGGCATCTCACTGGAAACACCATATATTTT
CDR3: CASSLVGRGHLTGNTIYF
D: TRBD1
J: TRBJ1-3
length: 18
size: -
V: TRBV5-5

DNA: TGCGCCAGCAGCTTGGGTGGCCGTGGGCGAAACACCATATATTTT
CDR3: CASSLGGRGRNTIYF
D: -
J: TRBJ1-3
length: 15
size: -
V: TRBV5-1

DNA: TGTGCCAGCAGTGAAAATCATATACAGGACTTC
CDR3: CASSENHIQDF
D: -
J: TRBJ2-7
length: 11
size: -
V: TRBV6-1

DNA: TGCGCCAGCAGCCTACAGGGGGGCTCCTACGAGCAGTACTTC
CDR3: CASSLQGGSYEQYF
D: TRBD1
J: TRBJ2-7
length: 14
size: -
V: TRBV5-1

DNA: TGTGCCAGCAGCTCGGACAAGCTATCCCAGCATTTT
CDR3: CASSSDKLSQHF
D: -
J: TRBJ1-5
length: 12
size: -
V: TRBV7-9

DNA: TGTGCCAGTAGTGTCCAGCGGGGGAGAAACACAGATACGCAGTATTTT
CDR3: CASSVQRGRNTDTQYF
D: TRBD2
J: TRBJ2-3
length: 16
size: -
V: TRBV19

DNA: TGTGCCACTCGTATGAACACTGAAGCTTTCTTT
CDR3: CATRMNTEAFF
D: -
J: TRBJ1-1
length: 11
size: -
V: TRBV19

DNA: TGTGCCTGGAGTGTGTCCGGGAGGGGGGACGAGCAGTACTTC
CDR3: CAWSVSGRGDEQYF
D: TRBD2
J: TRBJ2-7
length: 14
size: few
V: TRBV30

DNA: TGTGCCAGCAGCTTCCCAGGGGCGTCTTACGAGCAGTACTTC
CDR3: CASSFPGASYEQYF
D: -
J: TRBJ2-7
length: 14
size: -
V: TRBV7-9

DNA: TGTGCCAGCAGTGAACAATCAGGGGGCTATGGCTACACCTTC
CDR3: CASSEQSGGYGYTF
D: TRBD1
J: TRBJ1-2
length: 14
size: -
V: TRBV6-1

DNA: TGTGCCAGCAGCTTGACTAATCAGCCCCAGCATTTT
CDR3: CASSLTNQPQHF
D: -
J: TRBJ1-5
length: 12
size: -
V: TRBV7-9

DNA: TGCGCCAGCAGCGCCGGGACAAGAATTAACTATGGCTACACCTTC
CDR3: CASSAGTRINYGYTF
D: -
J: TRBJ1-2
length: 15
size: -
V: TRBV5-1

DNA: TGTGCCACCAGCAGAGTCCCCCCCCATGAGACCCAGTACTTC
CDR3: CATSRVPPHETQYF
D: -
J: TRBJ2-5
length: 14
size: -
V: TRBV15

DNA: TGCGCCAGCAGCACGGGACACGCCAAAACTAATGAAAAACTGTTTTTT
CDR3: CASSTGHAKTNEKLFF
D: -
J: TRBJ1-4
length: 16
size: -
V: TRBV5-1

DNA: TGTGCCAGCAGCTCCGTGATCCGGGTTCCGTCACCCCTCCACTTT
CDR3: CASSSVIRVPSPLHF
D: -
J: TRBJ1-6
length: 15
size: few
V: TRBV7-4

DNA: TGTGCCAGCAGCAAAGGGGGCGGTGAGGTTAGGTACGAGCAGTACTTC
CDR3: CASSKGGGEVRYEQYF
D: -
J: TRBJ2-7
length: 16
size: -
V: TRBV21-1

DNA: TGTGCCAGCAGCTCCGGGACTAGCGGTTACCTCGGCGAGCAGTACTTC
CDR3: CASSSGTSGYLGEQYF
D: TRBD2
J: TRBJ2-7
length: 16
size: -
V: TRBV5-4